The source of this T cell receptor beta chain is a study of blood T cell repertoires in COVID-19. As for the study in general: Some COVID-19 samples were acute and others convalescent; all came from the United States, Italy and Spain.

Trimming cost V 4 bases and J 0 bases; bases outside gene matches: 5. The V gene's germline CDR1 is SGHRS and CDR2 YFSETQ. The CDR3 sequence is 15 residues long. Assay: immunoSEQ multiplex PCR; the TCRdb copy retains only in-frame clones and omits some. Seen here are approximately 250,000 clones, 83% observed once, and the top ten hold less than 8%. This TCR was sampled from a woman aged 50 to 60 with acute or convalescent COVID-19. Sample: peripheral blood. J is TRBJ2-7 and V is TRBV5-1; 9 bases are shared with TRBD1. The CDR3: CASSPTGGGSYEQYF. CDR3 nucleotide sequence: TGCGCCAGCAGCCCGACAGGGGGGGGCTCCTACGAGCAGTACTTC.